These 4 T cell receptor beta chains originate from one sample sequenced in a study of T cell changes during pregnancy in multiple sclerosis. Assay used: immunoSEQ multiplex PCR; TCRdb lists only in-frame clones, some missing. The table records 60,000 to 85,000 clones, around 90% of them present only once. The sample in question was peripheral blood, obtained in the first trimester of pregnancy. The receptors originated from a female donor with multiple sclerosis, enrolled in a pregnancy study.

The chain employs TRBV27 and TRBJ2-7; tentatively, D is TRBD1 (6 bases). The CDR3 runs to 13 residues. Germline CDR1 MNHEY, CDR2 SMNVEV (reference sequence). Trimming took off 5 bases at V and 7 bases at J, with 15 bases between the two ends. CDR3 loop: CASSPGHRREQYF. CDR3 nucleotides: TGTGCCAGCAGTCCGGGACATAGACGGGAGCAGTACTTC.

This clone was seen only once. V and J are TRBV6-6 and TRBJ1-6; 11 positions agree with TRBD1. V shed 6 bases and J 0 bases; nucleotides not matched to a gene: 1. The germline gives CDR1 MNHNY, CDR2 SVGAGI (reference sequence). The CDR3 contains 16 residues. This CDR3 is CASRGTGGSYNSPLHF. Here the CDR3 DNA reads TGTGCCAGCAGGGGGACAGGGGGCTCCTATAATTCACCCCTCCACTTT.

The chain recombines TRBV27 with TRBJ2-5; no clear D. V was pared by 0 bases and J by 1 base, with 6 bases between. This CDR3 region has 14 residues. CDR1 is MNHEY, CDR2 SMNVEV, per germline (reference sequence). In DNA form, the CDR3 reads TGTGCCAGCAGTTTATCTCCCAGCCAAGAGACCCAGTACTTC. This codes for CASSLSPSQETQYF.

In DNA form, the CDR3 reads TGTGCCAGCTCACCCTCCGGGGGATCGTCGTCGAACACTGAAGCTTTCTTT. As protein: CASSPSGGSSSNTEAFF. The chain couples TRBV18 to TRBJ1-1, with D possibly being TRBD1 (5 bases). Germline V gene data show CDR1 as KGHSH and CDR2 as LQKENI. The CDR3 has 17 amino acids. V dropped 3 bases and J dropped 1 base, with 18 bases sitting between them.